What follows are 23 T cell receptor beta chains derived from one specimen sequenced in a study of molecular identifiers for immune sequencing clone quantification. TCRdb fed the PCR reads into MiXCR, producing one record per CDR3 protein. The sample shows 300,000 to 400,000 distinct CDR3 sequences, roughly a fifth of them seen only once. The sequencing input was naive CD8+ T cells from blood, with Jurkat cell RNA spiked in. Subset here: FACS-sorted CD8+CD4-CCR7+CD45RA+ naive T cells. The receptors shown here come from a human donor in good health. Some libraries in this study had Jurkat cell RNA spiked in.

Comments on this clonotype: A much larger clone lies a single base off, so this may be a read error. This chain links TRBV5-6 with TRBJ2-3, with 7 bases lining up with TRBD2. The CDR3 runs 17 residues. The V gene's germline CDR1 is SGHDT and CDR2 YYEEEE. The CDR3 is CASSLDPLAVSTDTQCF. The CDR3, as DNA: TGTGCCAGCAGCTTGGATCCCCTAGCGGTTAGCACAGATACGCAGTGTTTT. Looking up the rest from reference TRBV5-6 and TRBJ2-3 gives the full variable domain: DAGVTQSPTHLIKTRGQQVTLRCSPKSGHDTVSWYQQALGQGPQFIFQYYEEEERQRGNFPDRFSGHQFPNYSSELNVNALLLGDSALYLCASSLDPLAVSTDTQCFGPGTRLTVL.

As to this clonotype: Given a much more abundant clone one base away, this may be a read error. This chain connects TRBV7-6 to TRBJ2-5; unclear D gene. V shed 1 base and J shed 4 bases, with 13 bases lying between them. Germline CDR1 and CDR2: SGHVS and FNYEAQ. The CDR3 is 15 residues long. The CDR3 region has the DNA TGTGCCAGCAGCTTAGTTCCAGCGCCCCGAGAGACCCAGTACTTC. This gives the protein CASSLVPAPRETQYF.

In its sample, this clonotype was seen many times. The chain links TRBV13 to TRBJ2-2; D remains ambiguous. Trimming removed 5 bases at V and 4 bases at J, with 17 bases between. The CDR3 is 16 residues long. Looked up from germline, CDR1 is PRHDT and CDR2 is FYEKMQ (reference sequence). The CDR3 sequence: CASSPSEGLTTGELFF. The CDR3 coding sequence is TGTGCCAGCAGCCCTTCTGAAGGGCTCACCACCGGGGAGCTGTTTTTT.

This clonotype was seen many times. The chain combines TRBV9 with TRBJ2-2; 8 bases line up with TRBD2. Germline V CDR1 and CDR2: SGDLS, YYNGEE. Trimming took 4 bases from V and 4 from J; bases not matched to a gene: 6. CDR3 length: 15 residues. In nucleotides, the CDR3 is TGTGCCAGCAGCCCCGAGGGACTAGGCACCGGGGAGCTGTTTTTT. Its translation: CASSPEGLGTGELFF.

The sample holds one count of this clonotype. An end of the junction does not agree with germline; a read error may underlie this. The CDR3 protein is CASSLQAGGNTTYF. The DNA for the CDR3 is TGTGCCAGCAGTTTGCAGGCAGGCGGAAACACCACATATTTT. The gene calls are TRBV27 and TRBJ1-3; no firm D call. This CDR3 spans 14 amino acids. Germline V gives CDR1 MNHEY, CDR2 SMNVEV (reference sequence).

V gene TRBV11-2 combines with J gene TRBJ2-5; 7 positions agree with TRBD1. Germline V CDR1 and CDR2: SGHAT, FQNNGV. The V and J ends lost 3 bases and 0 bases, in that order; junction bases with no gene match: 4. The length of the CDR3 is 15 residues. In DNA, the CDR3 is TGTGCCAGCAGCTTTACCGGGACAGACCAAGAGACCCAGTACTTC. The encoded protein is CASSFTGTDQETQYF.

Comments on this clonotype: The junction does not match germline at one end; this may be a read error. The CDR3 sequence: CAGSSWGTEAFF. CDR3 nucleotide sequence: TGTGCCGGCAGTTCATGGGGCACTGAAGCTTTCTTT. This chain joins TRBV28 and TRBJ1-1; D gene unclear. The CDR3 runs to 12 residues. Germline CDR1 and CDR2: MDHEN and SYDVKM.

Ten or more counts support this clonotype. This chain uses TRBV15 with TRBJ2-5; D is perhaps TRBD1 (6 bases). V was cut by 3 bases and J by 3 bases, with 14 bases left in between. CDR1 is LNHNV, CDR2 YYDKDF, per germline (reference sequence). This CDR3 is 15 amino acids long. For the CDR3, the DNA is TGTGCCACCAGCAGCACCGGGACACAAAAAGAGACCCAGTACTTC. It translates to CATSSTGTQKETQYF. Based on the CDR3 plus reference TRBV15 and TRBJ2-5, the full variable domain is DAMVIQNPRYQVTQFGKPVTLSCSQTLNHNVMYWYQQKSSQAPKLLFHYYDKDFNNEADTPDNFQSRRPNTSFCFLDIRSPGLGDTAMYLCATSSTGTQKETQYFGPGTRLLVL.

The chain joins TRBV20-1 to TRBJ2-1, with 7 bases that match TRBD1. This CDR3 is 14 amino acids long. Trimming took 1 base from V and 5 from J; bases not matched to a gene: 5. CDR1 DFQATT and CDR2 SNEGSKA come from the germline V gene (reference sequence). Here the CDR3 DNA reads TGCAGTGCTAGAGCCCGGACAGGAGACAATGAGCAGTTCTTC. Translation gives CSARARTGDNEQFF.

A remark on this clonotype: The germline gene is not matched at one end of the junction; a read error may be the cause. This chain uses TRBV5-1 with TRBJ2-7, with D uncertain. CDR3 size: 12 residues. Per germline, CDR1 SGHRS and CDR2 YFSETQ. The CDR3 DNA reads as TGCGCCAGCAGCCACTACGGACCCGAGCAGTGCTTC. This gives the protein CASSHYGPEQCF.

The sample holds many counts of this clonotype. The chain joins TRBV7-9 to TRBJ2-3, with 7 bases aligning to TRBD2. The CDR3 contains 15 residues. Germline loops: CDR1 SEHNR, CDR2 FQNEAQ (reference sequence). Unmatched junction bases numbered 8, after V lost 2 bases and J lost 6 bases. The CDR3 bases are TGTGCCAGCAGCTTACCGCTAGCGGAGGGGGATACGCAGTATTTT. This gives the protein CASSLPLAEGDTQYF.

The V and J genes are TRBV7-9 and TRBJ2-7; 14 bases map to TRBD2. The CDR3 consists of 17 residues. In germline, CDR1 is SEHNR, CDR2 FQNEAQ (reference sequence). Trimming took 3 bases from V and 4 from J; bases not matched to a gene: 8. The CDR3 nucleotides are TGTGCCAGCAGCTTGGGGACTAGCGGGAGTTTCTCTTACGAGCAGTACTTC. Protein sequence: CASSLGTSGSFSYEQYF.

This clonotype was observed at least ten times. This chain joins TRBV6-5 and TRBJ2-7, with D perhaps matching TRBD1 or TRBD2 (6 bases each). The germline V gene encodes CDR1 MNHEY and CDR2 SVGAGI. The V gene lost 4 bases and the J gene lost 1 base, with 14 bases spanning the gap. The length of the CDR3 is 15 residues. The CDR3 is CASSWGAGHSYEQYF. As DNA, the CDR3 is TGTGCCAGCAGTTGGGGGGCAGGTCATTCCTACGAGCAGTACTTC.

With respect to this clonotype: This clone may be a read error of a much larger clone one base away. V and J are TRBV12-3 or TRBV12-4 and TRBJ2-7; 10 bases map to TRBD1. The V and J ends lost 6 bases and 7 bases, in that order; junction bases with no gene match: 12. The CDR3 length is 15 residues. CDR3 sequence (DNA): TGTGCCAGCAGGAGTGGGACAGGGGCTGTGGGAGAGCAGTACTTC. Protein sequence: CASRSGTGAVGEQYF.

This clonotype was seen at least ten times. The V call is TRBV29-1, the J call TRBJ2-4, with D tentatively TRBD1 (7 bases). V was clipped by 3 bases and J by 6 bases, with 12 bases between them. Germline CDR1 and CDR2: SQVTM and ANQGSEA. The CDR3 runs 13 residues. CDR3 sequence reads: CSVDGGQLNIQYF. The CDR3, as DNA: TGCAGCGTTGACGGGGGACAGCTAAACATTCAGTACTTC. The whole variable domain, remainder taken from reference TRBV29-1 and TRBJ2-4, is SAVISQKPSRDICQRGTSLTIQCQVDSQVTMMFWYRQQPGQSLTLIATANQGSEATYESGFVIDKFPISRPNLTFSTLTVSNMSPEDSSIYLCSVDGGQLNIQYFGAGTRLSVL.

As for this clonotype: A much larger clone lies one base from this, so it may be a read error. The CDR3, as DNA: TGTGTCAGCAGCGTAGGGGGAGGCAGTGAGACCCAGTACTTC. It translates to CVSSVGGGSETQYF. This chain uses TRBV9 with TRBJ2-5, with D perhaps given as TRBD1 or TRBD2 (6 bases each). This CDR3 region has 14 residues. Germline V lookup: CDR1 SGDLS, CDR2 YYNGEE.

This clonotype showed up many times. The chain recombines TRBV28 with TRBJ2-3; D tentatively fits TRBD1 or TRBD2 (5 bases each). CDR1 MDHEN and CDR2 SYDVKM come from the germline V gene. With 4 bases removed from V and 2 bases from J, the gap between germline ends came to 13 bases. CDR3 size: 15 residues. CDR3: CASSSSGPNTDTQYF. The CDR3, as DNA: TGTGCCAGCAGTTCGTCGGGACCCAACACAGATACGCAGTATTTT. The full variable domain, with the rest looked up from reference TRBV28 and TRBJ2-3, is DVKVTQSSRYLVKRTGEKVFLECVQDMDHENMFWYRQDPGLGLRLIYFSYDVKMKEKGDIPEGYSVSREKKERFSLILESASTNQTSMYLCASSSSGPNTDTQYFGPGTRLTVL.

At least ten counts were recorded for this clonotype. The J gene is TRBJ2-5, the V gene TRBV14; possible D gene TRBD2, 5 bases. Germline V gene sequence: CDR1 SGHDN, CDR2 FVKESK. V shed 1 base and J shed 5 bases, with 11 bases lying between them. The CDR3 covers 14 residues. The chain's CDR3 is CASSQGLLRETQYF. DNA of the CDR3: TGTGCCAGCAGCCAAGGACTACTCCGGGAGACCCAGTACTTC.

This clonotype was picked up many times. J is TRBJ2-2 and V is TRBV29-1; D uncertain. Trimming removed 7 bases at V and 0 bases at J, with 9 bases between. Germline CDR1 SQVTM, CDR2 ANQGSEA. The length of the CDR3 is 13 residues. In DNA form, the CDR3 reads TGCAGCGCTCTCACTACGAACACCGGGGAGCTGTTTTTT. Protein product: CSALTTNTGELFF.

This clonotype was recorded at least ten times. This sequence joins TRBV4-2 and TRBJ2-5, with 8 nucleotides matching TRBD2. Germline loops: CDR1 LGHNA, CDR2 YNFKEQ. V was pared by 0 bases and J by 4 bases, with 4 bases of the junction left unmatched. CDR3 length equals 15 residues. The CDR3 protein is CASSQDPGLAETQYF. The CDR3 nucleotides read TGTGCCAGCAGCCAAGATCCCGGACTAGCAGAGACCCAGTACTTC.

Many counts were recorded for this clonotype. The chain uses TRBV10-3 and TRBJ1-6; D not certain. This CDR3 is 13 amino acids long. CDR1 and CDR2 from the germline V gene are ENHRY and SYGVKD. With 3 bases removed from V and 5 bases from J, the gap between germline ends came to 5 bases. CDR3 protein: CAISDSDNSPLHF. Written as DNA, the CDR3 is TGTGCCATCAGTGACAGTGATAATTCACCCCTCCACTTT.

The table lists this clonotype with a few counts. V is TRBV19 and J is TRBJ1-1, with 7 bases matching TRBD1. This CDR3 has 14 residues. V was clipped by 7 bases and J by 5 bases; unmatched bases: 10. Germline CDR1 is LNHDA and CDR2 is SQIVND (reference sequence). In nucleotides, the CDR3 is TGTGCCAGTATCTGGGAGGGGGCGCGAACTGAAGCTTTCTTT. It codes for CASIWEGARTEAFF.

To note about this clonotype: The junction does not match germline at one end; this may be a read error. The chain combines TRBV24-1 with TRBJ2-3; tentative D call: TRBD2 (6 bases). From germline, CDR1 is KGHDR and CDR2 SFDVKD. The CDR3 contains 13 residues. The CDR3 sequence: CATSSSAPGTQYF. The CDR3 DNA follows: TGCGCCACCAGTTCTAGCGCCCCGGGTACGCAGTATTTT.